The clone carrying this T cell receptor beta chain was observed a handful of times. This record comes from a study of T-cell memory formation after mild COVID-19. One entry per CDR3 protein, called by TCRdb with MiXCR from the 5' RACE reads. Of roughly 110,000 distinct CDR3 sequences listed, approximately 15% are singletons. V was clipped by 4 bases and J by 3 bases; unmatched bases: 5. Per the germline V gene, CDR1 is SGHAT and CDR2 is FQNNGV. The CDR3 contains 15 residues. The rearrangement uses TRBV11-2 and TRBJ1-4, with 7 nucleotides matching TRBD1. This sequence originates from a young man who had mild COVID-19 (a few samples of this study predate the infection). Cell type and time point are not known. The sequencing input was PBMCs or a T cell subset sorted from them (not recorded which). The CDR3 loop is CASSSYRGPNEKLFF. Here the CDR3 DNA reads TGTGCCAGCAGCTCATACAGGGGTCCTAATGAAAAACTGTTTTTT.